The 18 T cell receptor beta chains below were found in one sample sequenced in a study of neoadjuvant nivolumab and ipilimumab in lung cancer. Sequencing was performed with immunoSEQ multiplex PCR; in TCRdb, only in-frame clones are kept and a portion is missing. The sample yields 8,000 to 10,000 clones, roughly 77% seen once. Sequencing used tumor tissue, obtained after neoadjuvant nivolumab, alone or with ipilimumab, at or shortly before surgery. These receptors came from an adult with non-small cell lung cancer.

The chain couples TRBV10-1 to TRBJ2-1; 7 bases agree with TRBD1. J lost 2 bases, V lost 0 bases, and 7 bases had no gene match. The germline V gene has CDR1 WNHNN and CDR2 SYGVQD (reference sequence). This CDR3 spans 17 amino acids. The chain's CDR3 is CASSESRQGTAYNEQFF. The CDR3, as DNA: TGCGCCAGCAGTGAGTCGAGACAGGGAACGGCCTACAATGAGCAGTTCTTC.

This sequence joins TRBV7-8 and TRBJ2-3; D may be TRBD1 (5 bases). The length of the CDR3 is 16 residues. CDR1 and CDR2 from the germline V gene are SGHVS and FQNEAQ. Trimming took 3 bases from V and 3 from J, leaving 16 bases between them. Written as DNA, the CDR3 is TGTGCCAGCAGCTTGGGCAGGGTTTGGGGAACAGATACGCAGTATTTT. Its protein product is CASSLGRVWGTDTQYF.

The chain has TRBV7-9 and TRBJ2-7; a weak D match, TRBD1 (7 bases). This CDR3 contains 14 residues. CDR1 is SEHNR, CDR2 FQNEAQ, per germline (reference sequence). The V and J ends lost 5 bases and 1 base respectively, with 12 bases between them. CDR3 protein: CASSPAGQSYEQYF. In DNA form, the CDR3 reads TGTGCCAGCAGCCCCGCGGGACAGTCCTACGAGCAGTACTTC.

This chain's CDR3 is CASSLGLINEKLFF. As DNA, the CDR3 is TGCGCCAGCAGCTTGGGACTGATTAATGAAAAACTGTTTTTT. The V gene is TRBV5-1, the J gene TRBJ1-4; D unresolved. Trimming removed 0 bases at V and 4 bases at J, with 7 bases between. Germline V lookup: CDR1 SGHRS, CDR2 YFSETQ. CDR3 length: 14 residues.

The chain couples TRBV5-5 to TRBJ2-7, with 8 nucleotides matching TRBD1. CDR3 length: 17 amino acids. The germline V gene has CDR1 SGHKS and CDR2 YYEKEE (reference sequence). The J segment lost 3 bases and the V segment lost 6 bases, leaving 17 bases of the junction unmatched. The CDR3 spells CASTPSPPGQVFYEQYF. CDR3 bases: TGTGCCAGCACCCCAAGCCCGCCGGGACAGGTGTTCTACGAGCAGTACTTC.

This rearrangement joins TRBV28 to TRBJ2-2; 8 bases match TRBD2. The length of the CDR3 is 15 residues. J lost 1 base, V lost 6 bases, and 4 bases had no gene match. Germline assignment: CDR1 MDHEN and CDR2 SYDVKM. For the CDR3, the DNA is TGTGCCAGCAGCCCGGGACTAGGGAACACCGGGGAGCTGTTTTTT. Encoded protein: CASSPGLGNTGELFF.

The rearrangement joins TRBV19 to TRBJ2-3, with D unclear. This CDR3 spans 11 amino acids. CDR1 LNHDA and CDR2 SQIVND come from the germline V gene (reference sequence). Trimming left V 6 bases short and J 5 bases short, with 6 bases between. CDR3 region: CASRWGDTQYF. CDR3 coding DNA: TGTGCCAGTAGATGGGGAGATACGCAGTATTTT.

The chain couples TRBV27 to TRBJ2-6, with 9 bases matching TRBD1. The V gene's germline CDR1 is MNHEY and CDR2 SMNVEV (reference sequence). The CDR3 is made up of 18 amino acids. V was clipped by 8 bases and J by 2 bases; unmatched bases: 13. The CDR3 sequence: CASGFLGQGRTGANVLTF. Written as DNA, the CDR3 is TGTGCCAGCGGCTTTCTCGGACAGGGGCGGACTGGGGCCAACGTCCTGACTTTC.

The chain recombines TRBV19 with TRBJ2-1; D unclear. CDR1 and CDR2 (germline): LNHDA, SQIVND (reference sequence). The V end lost 11 bases, the J end lost 7 bases, and 3 bases lay between the germline ends. CDR3 size: 8 residues. For the CDR3, the DNA is TGTGCCTTGAATGAGCAGTTCTTC. Encoded protein: CALNEQFF.

In DNA, the CDR3 is TGTGCCAGCAGTGCCCTCCCCGGGACTAGCGGATACAATGAGCAGTTCTTC. This codes for CASSALPGTSGYNEQFF. The chain links TRBV27 to TRBJ2-1, with 11 nucleotides matching TRBD2. J gave up 4 bases and V 5 bases, and 10 bases lay outside the gene matches. The CDR3 sequence is 17 residues long. Germline loops: CDR1 MNHEY, CDR2 SMNVEV (reference sequence).

In this sample, this clone turned up a few times. This chain links TRBV14 with TRBJ2-3; D gene uncertain. V gave up 2 bases and J gave up 8 bases, with 20 bases separating them. Germline V gene lookup returns CDR1 SGHDN and CDR2 FVKESK. This CDR3 has 16 amino acids. The CDR3 nucleotides read TGTGCCAGCAGCCAAACCACCGCGATCATCACCGGTACGCAGTATTTT. Translation gives CASSQTTAIITGTQYF.

The chain links TRBV28 to TRBJ2-1; 11 nucleotides line up with TRBD2. J gave up 6 bases and V 7 bases, and 11 bases lay outside the gene matches. The CDR3 runs 16 residues. The germline gives CDR1 MDHEN, CDR2 SYDVKM. Written as DNA, the CDR3 is TGTGCCAGCAATCCCTCTAGCGGGAGGCCCGTCAATGAGCAGTTCTTC. This translates into CASNPSSGRPVNEQFF.

This chain links TRBV6-5 with TRBJ2-7; 10 positions match TRBD2. CDR1 and CDR2 from the germline V gene are MNHEY and SVGAGI. CDR3 length equals 14 residues. The V gene end was trimmed by 6 bases and the J gene end by 4 bases; junction bases not matched to a gene: 6. In DNA form, the CDR3 reads TGTGCCAGCAGCCTCGGAGCGGGGGGGTACGAGCAGTACTTC. It codes for CASSLGAGGYEQYF.

This clone has just a few counts. This chain links TRBV5-1 with TRBJ2-7, with 8 bases lining up with TRBD1. Germline CDR1 reads SGHRS; CDR2 reads YFSETQ. V was pared by 6 bases and J by 4 bases, with 12 bases of the junction left unmatched. CDR3 length equals 15 residues. The chain's CDR3 is CASIPPGQGPYEQYF. As DNA, the CDR3 is TGCGCCAGCATCCCTCCCGGACAGGGCCCATACGAGCAGTACTTC.

This sequence joins TRBV6-1 and TRBJ2-1; D unresolved. CDR1 and CDR2 from the germline V gene are MNHNS and SASEGT. The CDR3 covers 15 residues. V dropped 6 bases and J dropped 5 bases, with 17 bases sitting between them. The CDR3 coding sequence is TGTGCCAGCAGCGAGGACCTCGGAAAGCACAATGAGCAGTTCTTC. Amino acids: CASSEDLGKHNEQFF.

The V and J genes are TRBV5-1 and TRBJ2-2, with 11 nucleotides matching TRBD2. Germline V CDR1 and CDR2: SGHRS, YFSETQ. Trimming cost V 0 bases and J 4 bases; bases outside gene matches: 2. The CDR3 sequence is 16 residues long. CDR3 DNA: TGCGCCAGCAGCTTGGGACTAGCGGGGACCACCGGGGAGCTGTTTTTT. It translates to CASSLGLAGTTGELFF.

The genes are TRBV6-4 and TRBJ2-3; a possible D gene is TRBD2 (6 bases). The CDR3 runs 13 residues. V was clipped by 4 bases and J by 9 bases, with 14 bases between them. Germline lookup yields CDR1 MRHNA and CDR2 SNTAGT. The CDR3 nucleotides read TGTGCCAGCAGTGTACGGCCTCGGGAGACGCAGTATTTT. Translating it yields CASSVRPRETQYF.

The chain couples TRBV29-1 to TRBJ2-7; 10 nucleotides line up with TRBD2. J lost 4 bases, V lost 5 bases, and 5 bases had no gene match. The CDR3 contains 13 residues. CDR1 and CDR2 (germline): SQVTM, ANQGSEA. The CDR3 loop is CSVILAGLYEQYF. DNA of the CDR3: TGCAGCGTTATACTAGCGGGACTTTACGAGCAGTACTTC.